A selection of T cell receptor beta chains follows, all from one sample in a study of blood T cell repertoires in COVID-19. Using immunoSEQ multiplex PCR, the repertoire was profiled, and TCRdb retains in-frame clones only, with some absent. The table has some 200,000 clones, around 81% seen once. The specimen was PBMCs or T cells enriched from blood (not recorded which). These TCRs come from a man aged 40-55 years who had recovered from COVID-19. Each CDR3 is given with its conserved first and last residue. A D gene is named only where the DNA matches it firmly. Clone size is given for some rows only: seen once, a few or many times, or a class if the clone is expanded.

cdr3_aa cdr3_nt clone_size j_call d_call v_call
CAITIRGAGPWFNEQFF TGTGCCATCACCATCAGGGGCGCGGGTCCATGGTTCAATGAGCAGTTCTTC - TRBJ2-1 - TRBV10-3
CASSWSLKRGGARNEQFF TGTGCCAGTAGTTGGTCACTAAAACGGGGGGGCGCGAGGAATGAGCAGTTCTTC - TRBJ2-1 TRBD2 TRBV19
CSVDRNGELFF TGCAGCGTGGACAGGAACGGGGAGCTGTTTTTT - TRBJ2-2 TRBD1 TRBV29-1
CASSLVQGTDTQYF TGTGCCAGCAGCTTAGTACAGGGCACAGATACGCAGTATTTT - TRBJ2-3 - TRBV11-2
CASSSGVPNTGELFF TGCGCCAGCAGCTCGGGGGTGCCGAACACCGGGGAGCTGTTTTTT - TRBJ2-2 - TRBV5-1
CASRGSDRGLEAFF TGTGCCAGCAGGGGATCCGACAGGGGCCTGGAAGCTTTCTTT - TRBJ1-1 TRBD1 TRBV2
CASSPRIGGDRRITEAFF TGTGCCAGTAGTCCGCGAATTGGGGGGGATCGACGGATCACTGAAGCTTTCTTT - TRBJ1-1 - TRBV19
CASSTGLDVLF TGTGCCAGCAGTACAGGGCTGGATGTCCTCTTT - TRBJ1-1 - TRBV12-3/TRBV12-4
CASSIAGTKNIQYF TGTGCCAGTAGTATTGCGGGAACCAAAAACATTCAGTACTTC few TRBJ2-4 - TRBV19
CASSLLSGKFVGDTEAFF TGTGCCAGCAGTTTATTATCGGGGAAGTTCGTCGGGGACACTGAAGCTTTCTTT - TRBJ1-1 - TRBV27
CASSILDRMNTEAFF TGTGCCAGTAGTATCCTGGACAGAATGAACACTGAAGCTTTCTTT - TRBJ1-1 - TRBV19
CASSLEGGAGAQRTEAFF TGTGCCAGCAGCTTAGAGGGTGGGGCAGGGGCGCAAAGGACTGAAGCTTTCTTT - TRBJ1-1 - TRBV11-2
CAISEHGVNIQYF TGTGCCATCAGTGAGCACGGGGTGAACATTCAGTACTTC - TRBJ2-4 - TRBV10-3
CASSFKVGGELFF TGTGCCAGCAGCTTCAAAGTCGGCGGGGAGCTGTTTTTT - TRBJ2-2 - TRBV2
CASSLGGRDKDTGELFF TGTGCCAGCAGCTTAGGTGGTCGGGACAAGGACACCGGGGAGCTGTTTTTT - TRBJ2-2 - TRBV11-2
CASSRLNSGANVLTF TGTGCCAGCAGTCGACTCAACTCTGGGGCCAACGTCCTGACTTTC - TRBJ2-6 - TRBV2
CASSEVTSGFYNEQFF TGTGCCAGCAGTGAGGTGACTAGCGGGTTCTACAATGAGCAGTTCTTC - TRBJ2-1 TRBD2 TRBV6-4
CASSEAQYTQYF TGTGCCAGCAGTGAAGCACAGTATACGCAGTATTTT once TRBJ2-3 - TRBV6-1
CASSPSGGSRSTDTQYF TGTGCCAGCAGCCCCTCCGGGGGGTCGAGATCCACAGATACGCAGTATTTT - TRBJ2-3 TRBD2 TRBV9
CASSLWHTDTQYF TGTGCCAGCAGCTTATGGCACACAGATACGCAGTATTTT once TRBJ2-3 - TRBV7-6
CASSRGTGGSESQPQHF TGTGCCAGTAGTCGGGGTACGGGGGGATCGGAGAGTCAGCCCCAGCATTTT - TRBJ1-5 - TRBV19
CASSVDRGTGYTF TGTGCCAGCAGCGTGGACAGGGGGACGGGCTACACCTTC - TRBJ1-2 TRBD1 TRBV9
CASSQAGGLVQPQYF TGCGCCAGCAGCCAAGCGGGGGGACTAGTACAACCCCAGTACTTC once TRBJ2-5 TRBD2 TRBV4-1
CASSFVQGEAFF TGTGCCAGCAGCTTTGTACAGGGGGAAGCTTTCTTT - TRBJ1-1 TRBD1 TRBV7-6
CSADRVRGNTEAFF TGCAGCGCGGACCGTGTCCGTGGCAACACTGAAGCTTTCTTT - TRBJ1-1 - TRBV29-1
CASESGQGNSPLHF TGTGCCAGCGAATCAGGGCAGGGTAATTCACCCCTCCACTTT few TRBJ1-6 - TRBV6-6
CASRDRGNYGYTF TGTGCCAGTAGAGACAGGGGGAACTATGGCTACACCTTC - TRBJ1-2 TRBD1 TRBV19
CASRDGDSSNQPQHF TGTGCCAGCAGGGATGGGGACAGCAGCAATCAGCCCCAGCATTTT - TRBJ1-5 TRBD1 TRBV2
CASSLGHTYEQYF TGTGCCAGCAGTTTGGGACACACCTACGAGCAGTACTTC - TRBJ2-7 - TRBV12-3/TRBV12-4
CAWSVDTGGGYEQYF TGTGCCTGGAGTGTGGACACGGGCGGGGGGTACGAGCAGTACTTC - TRBJ2-7 TRBD2 TRBV30
CAWRETGGTEAFF TGTGCCTGGAGAGAGACAGGGGGCACTGAAGCTTTCTTT - TRBJ1-1 TRBD1 TRBV30
CASSPGQIYGYTF TGTGCCAGCTCACCAGGACAGATCTATGGCTACACCTTC few TRBJ1-2 - TRBV18
CASSQDELAVNTGELFF TGTGCCAGCAGCCAGGATGAACTAGCGGTGAACACCGGGGAGCTGTTTTTT - TRBJ2-2 TRBD2 TRBV3-1/TRBV3-2
CASSQDGRDQETQYF TGCGCCAGCAGCCAAGATGGGCGGGACCAAGAGACCCAGTACTTC - TRBJ2-5 - TRBV4-1
CSVETHRSYTEAFF TGCAGCGTTGAAACTCACAGGTCGTACACTGAAGCTTTCTTT once TRBJ1-1 - TRBV29-1
CASSTGGRLETQYF TGTGCCAGCAGCACAGGGGGCCGGTTGGAGACCCAGTACTTC - TRBJ2-5 TRBD1 TRBV5-6
CASSFGDITSLHF TGTGCCAGCAGCTTTGGGGACATTACTTCCCTCCACTTT - TRBJ1-6 - TRBV7-2
CSVDGRRGRGIDTQYF TGCAGCGTTGATGGGAGGAGGGGGAGGGGTATAGATACGCAGTATTTT - TRBJ2-3 - TRBV29-1
CASSQSWTEVGTEAFF TGCGCCAGCAGCCAAAGTTGGACAGAGGTGGGAACTGAAGCTTTCTTT - TRBJ1-1 - TRBV4-1
CASSHPDRYTEAFF TGCGCCAGCAGCCACCCGGACAGGTACACTGAAGCTTTCTTT - TRBJ1-1 TRBD1 TRBV4-3
CASSIGGQPQHF TGTGCCAGTAGTATTGGGGGCCAGCCCCAGCATTTT few TRBJ1-5 - TRBV19
CASSLSDRGLRGYTF TGTGCCAGCAGTTTATCGGACAGGGGGCTAAGGGGCTACACCTTC - TRBJ1-2 TRBD1 TRBV27